A selection of T cell receptor beta chains follows, all from one sample in a study of T cells after yellow fever vaccination. A single record per CDR3 protein comes from TCRdb applying MiXCR to the 5' RACE reads. The top ten clones hold around 2.5% of a sample with roughly 120,000 distinct CDR3 sequences, around 7.4% of them seen once. The sequencing used CD4+ T cells sorted from PBMCs, collected 9 to 11 days after the first yellow fever vaccination. The receptors were sampled from a man between 18 and 35 years old who received the YFV17D yellow fever vaccine. The CDR3 runs from the conserved cysteine through the conserved F or W. A D gene is named only where the DNA matches it firmly. Size is stated for part of the rows, as once, few or many counts, or as a class when the clone is expanded.

j_gene	d_gene	v_gene	abundance	CDR3nt	CDR3aa
TRBJ2-5	NA	TRBV7-2	many	TGTGCCAGCAGCTGGTGGGGGGCCGATGAGACCCAGTACTTC	CASSWWGADETQYF
TRBJ2-2	TRBD2	TRBV18	few	TGTGCCAGCTCACCGACGGGACTAGCTAACGCCGGGGAGCTGTTTTTT	CASSPTGLANAGELFF
TRBJ2-7	NA	TRBV6-1	NA	TGTGCCAGCAGTGAAGGGTGGGGTTCCACCTACGAGCAGTACTTC	CASSEGWGSTYEQYF
TRBJ1-5	NA	TRBV20-1	many	TGCAGTGCTAGGGTCTCCGGTATCAATCAGCCCCAGCATTTT	CSARVSGINQPQHF
TRBJ2-7	TRBD1	TRBV6-1	many	TGTGCCAGCCGGGACAGGAGTTCCTACGAGCAGTACTTC	CASRDRSSYEQYF
TRBJ2-1	TRBD1	TRBV5-1	many	TGCGCCAGCAGCCCTGCGGCCGGGACAGGTAACAATGAGCAGTTCTTC	CASSPAAGTGNNEQFF
TRBJ1-4	NA	TRBV7-9	many	TGTGCCAGCAGCTTATGGCAAAATGAAAAACTGTTTTTT	CASSLWQNEKLFF
TRBJ1-6	TRBD1	TRBV7-2	many	TGTGCCAGCAGCGCTCGACAGGGGGCGACGAATTCACCCCTCCACTTT	CASSARQGATNSPLHF
TRBJ2-5	TRBD1	TRBV18	NA	TGTGCCAGCTCACCAGGGACAGAAGAAGAGACCCAGTACTTC	CASSPGTEEETQYF
TRBJ2-2	TRBD1	TRBV6-5	many	TGTGCCAGCAGTTGGGTGGGACAGGGCACCGGGGAGCTGTTTTTT	CASSWVGQGTGELFF
TRBJ2-4	TRBD1	TRBV7-2	many	TGTGCCAGCAGCCCTAGACAGGGGATAACCAAAAACATTCAGTACTTC	CASSPRQGITKNIQYF
TRBJ2-1	TRBD2	TRBV29-1	many	TGCAGCGTCGCAAGACTAGCGGGGGGTTTGAATGAGCAGTTCTTC	CSVARLAGGLNEQFF
TRBJ1-2	TRBD1	TRBV12-3/TRBV12-4	many	TGTGCCAGCACCCTAACAGGGGGCTATGGCTACACCTTC	CASTLTGGYGYTF
TRBJ1-5	NA	TRBV7-2	many	TGTGCCAGCAGCTTCGGAGGCAATCAGCCCCAGCATTTT	CASSFGGNQPQHF
TRBJ2-4	TRBD1	TRBV7-9	many	TGTGCCAGCAGCTTAAGCGTCCGGGACAGGGTCTTATCGGCCAAAAACATTCAGTACTTC	CASSLSVRDRVLSAKNIQYF
TRBJ2-2	NA	TRBV28	few	TGTGCCAGCAGTCGCCTCTACGGGGAGCTGTTTTTT	CASSRLYGELFF
TRBJ2-3	TRBD1	TRBV6-1	many	TGTGCCAGCAGTGAGTTCCGGGACAGGGGGTTTTTGGATACGCAGTATTTT	CASSEFRDRGFLDTQYF
TRBJ1-3	NA	TRBV5-4	few	TGTGCCAGCAGCTCAACGTTCTCTGGAAACACCATATATTTT	CASSSTFSGNTIYF
TRBJ2-2	NA	TRBV23-1	NA	TGCGCCAGCTACTGGGCTTTCGCGAACACCGGGGAGCTGTTTTTT	CASYWAFANTGELFF
TRBJ2-1	TRBD1	TRBV11-3	many	TGTGCCAGCAGCTACGACAGGGGATCCTACAATGAGCAGTTCTTC	CASSYDRGSYNEQFF
TRBJ2-5	NA	TRBV11-2	NA	TGTGCCAGCAGCCGCCATCGGGCAGATCAAGAGACCCAGTACTTC	CASSRHRADQETQYF
TRBJ2-1	TRBD2	TRBV7-2	many	TGTGCCAGCAGCAGCGGGACTAGCGGGGCTTTAGGTGAGCAGTTCTTC	CASSSGTSGALGEQFF
TRBJ1-4	NA	TRBV6-5	many	TGTGCCAGCAGTTACTGGCAGGGGAGAGGGGAAAAACTGTTTTTT	CASSYWQGRGEKLFF
TRBJ1-4	NA	TRBV6-1	many	TGTGCCAGCAGTGGACCCGACAGACTGACAACTAATGAAAAACTGTTTTTT	CASSGPDRLTTNEKLFF
TRBJ1-1	TRBD1	TRBV7-8	many	TGTGCCAGCAGCCAACGGGACAGGGTCACTGAAGCTTTCTTT	CASSQRDRVTEAFF
TRBJ2-3	NA	TRBV3-1	many	TGTGCCAGCAGCCCCCGGGGGTCAGATACGCAGTATTTT	CASSPRGSDTQYF
TRBJ2-1	TRBD2	TRBV4-2	many	TGTGCCAGCAGCCAATTAGCGGGTCTGTCCATGTTCTTC	CASSQLAGLSMFF
TRBJ1-3	NA	TRBV6-1	few	TGTGCCAGCAGTCCGCGCGGGTCAAACTCTGGAAACACCATATATTTT	CASSPRGSNSGNTIYF
TRBJ2-4	TRBD1	TRBV20-1	many	TGCAGTGCTCGCAGGGGGCAGGGGGGAAACATTCAGTACTTC	CSARRGQGGNIQYF
TRBJ2-3	NA	TRBV5-1	few	TGCGCCAGCAGACGGGCGCCGGCGGATACGCAGTATTTT	CASRRAPADTQYF
TRBJ1-2	TRBD1	TRBV7-9	many	TGTGCCAGCAGCTCCGGGACAGGGTCCCCCCTCTATGGCTACACCTTC	CASSSGTGSPLYGYTF
TRBJ1-2	TRBD1	TRBV10-2	many	TGCGCCAGCAGTGCCGGGACAGGGGACTATGGCTACACCTTC	CASSAGTGDYGYTF
TRBJ2-3	TRBD2	TRBV5-1	many	TGCGCCAGCAGCTTGGTTCTAGCGGGGAGCGCAGATACGCAGTATTTT	CASSLVLAGSADTQYF
TRBJ1-2	NA	TRBV4-2	many	TGTGCCAGCAGCCAACAGGGACGAGTCTACACCTTC	CASSQQGRVYTF
TRBJ1-2	TRBD1	TRBV7-2	few	TGTGCCAGCAGCTCAGGGACAGGGCAGGGCTACACCTTC	CASSSGTGQGYTF
TRBJ1-1	TRBD1	TRBV7-9	many	TGTGCCAGCAGCGCAAAAAGACAGGGCCAGAACACTGAAGCTTTCTTT	CASSAKRQGQNTEAFF
TRBJ2-1	TRBD2	TRBV20-1	many	TGCAGTGCTAGAACGTTCGGGGGGGCGCCCGATTGGGGTGAGCAGTTCTTC	CSARTFGGAPDWGEQFF
TRBJ1-6	NA	TRBV10-3	few	TGTGCCATACAGGACAGCGGTTCACCCCTCCACTTT	CAIQDSGSPLHF
TRBJ2-7	TRBD1	TRBV11-2	many	TGTGCCAGCAGCTCGCCAGGGGGCCCTTCCTACGAGCAGTACTTC	CASSSPGGPSYEQYF
TRBJ2-1	NA	TRBV10-3	many	TGTGCCATCAGTGTGGGTAATGAGCAGTTCTTC	CAISVGNEQFF
TRBJ2-1	TRBD1	TRBV6-2/TRBV6-3	many	TGTGCCAGCAGTACAAACAGGGGGAGGTCCTACAATGAGCAGTTCTTC	CASSTNRGRSYNEQFF
TRBJ1-6	NA	TRBV7-9	many	TGTGCCAGCAGCTTTACCCGGAGTAATTCACCCCTCCACTTT	CASSFTRSNSPLHF
TRBJ2-3	TRBD2	TRBV6-2/TRBV6-3	many	TGTGCCAGCAGTCCCCATCAATCTAGCGGGGGAACAGATACGCAGTATTTT	CASSPHQSSGGTDTQYF
TRBJ2-5	NA	TRBV5-1	medium-sized	TGTGCCAGCAGCTTACAAGAGACCCAGTACTTC	CASSLQETQYF
TRBJ1-2	NA	TRBV5-1	few	TGCGCCAGCACTGCGGAGGGAGGTGGCTACACCTTC	CASTAEGGGYTF
TRBJ1-3	NA	TRBV12-3/TRBV12-4	many	TGTGCCAGCAGTTCCGGACGGGTTCTTGGAAACACCATATATTTT	CASSSGRVLGNTIYF
TRBJ2-6	NA	TRBV24-1	many	TGTGCCACCAGTGATTCCCGGCGCGGGGCCAACGTCCTGACTTTC	CATSDSRRGANVLTF
TRBJ2-5	NA	TRBV12-3/TRBV12-4	many	TGTGCCAGCAGTTCTCCAGGGGTCCGAGAGACCCAGTACTTC	CASSSPGVRETQYF
TRBJ2-3	TRBD2	TRBV29-1	many	TGCAGCGTTTACTACGGGGGGGCCGACACAGATACGCAGTATTTT	CSVYYGGADTDTQYF
TRBJ1-1	NA	TRBV6-2/TRBV6-3	many	TGTGCCAGCAGTCCCTTGGCAGGGAGTGGCACTGAAGCTTTCTTT	CASSPLAGSGTEAFF
TRBJ2-5	NA	TRBV4-3	many	TGCGCCAGCAGCCAAGATTCGAGCCAAGAGACCCAGTACTTC	CASSQDSSQETQYF
TRBJ2-3	NA	TRBV5-1	many	TGCGCCAGCAGTATAACAGATACGCAGTATTTT	CASSITDTQYF